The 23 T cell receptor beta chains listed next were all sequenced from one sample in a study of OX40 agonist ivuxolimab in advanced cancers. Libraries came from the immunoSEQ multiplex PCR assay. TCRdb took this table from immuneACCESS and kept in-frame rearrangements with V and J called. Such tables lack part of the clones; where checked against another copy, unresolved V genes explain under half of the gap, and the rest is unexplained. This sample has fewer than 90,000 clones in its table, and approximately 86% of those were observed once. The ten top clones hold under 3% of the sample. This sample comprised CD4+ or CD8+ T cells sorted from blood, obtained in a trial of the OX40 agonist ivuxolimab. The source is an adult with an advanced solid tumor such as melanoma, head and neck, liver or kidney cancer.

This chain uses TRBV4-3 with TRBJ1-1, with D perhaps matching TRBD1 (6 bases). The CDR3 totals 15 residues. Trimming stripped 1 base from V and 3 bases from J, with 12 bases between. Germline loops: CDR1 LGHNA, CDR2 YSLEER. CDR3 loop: CASSQVGGAYTEAFF. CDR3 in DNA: TGCGCCAGCAGCCAAGTAGGGGGGGCATACACTGAAGCTTTCTTT.

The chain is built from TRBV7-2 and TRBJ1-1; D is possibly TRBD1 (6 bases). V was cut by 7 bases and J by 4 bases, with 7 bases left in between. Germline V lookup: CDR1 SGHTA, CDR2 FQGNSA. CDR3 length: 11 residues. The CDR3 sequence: CASIGGTEAFF. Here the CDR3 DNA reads TGTGCCAGCATAGGGGGCACTGAAGCTTTCTTT.

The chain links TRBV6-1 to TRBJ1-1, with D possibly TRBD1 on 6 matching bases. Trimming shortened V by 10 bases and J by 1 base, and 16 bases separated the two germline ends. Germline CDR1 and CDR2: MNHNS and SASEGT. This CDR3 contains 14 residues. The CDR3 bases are TGTGCCACAACGAGGGGGGGGGAGAACACTGAAGCTTTCTTT. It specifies CATTRGGENTEAFF.

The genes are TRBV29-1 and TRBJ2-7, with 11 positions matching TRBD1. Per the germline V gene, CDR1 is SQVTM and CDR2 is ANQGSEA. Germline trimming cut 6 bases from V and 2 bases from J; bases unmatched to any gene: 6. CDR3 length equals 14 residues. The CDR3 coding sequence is TGCAGCGTCTTCCCGGGACAGGGGGCCTACGAGCAGTACTTC. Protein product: CSVFPGQGAYEQYF.

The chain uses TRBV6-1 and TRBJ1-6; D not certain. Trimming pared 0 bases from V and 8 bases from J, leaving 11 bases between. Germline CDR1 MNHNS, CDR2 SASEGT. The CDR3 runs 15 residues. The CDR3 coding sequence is TGTGCCAGCAGTGAAGCGGTGGCGTCTCATTCACCCCTCCACTTT. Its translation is CASSEAVASHSPLHF.

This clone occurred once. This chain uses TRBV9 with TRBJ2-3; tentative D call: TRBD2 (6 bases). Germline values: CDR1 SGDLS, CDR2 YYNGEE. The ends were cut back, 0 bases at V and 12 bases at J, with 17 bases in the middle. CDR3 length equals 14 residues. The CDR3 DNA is TGTGCCAGCAGCGTAGAACTAGGGCAGGGAGGTCAGTATTTT. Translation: CASSVELGQGGQYF. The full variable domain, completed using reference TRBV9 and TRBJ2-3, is DSGVTQTPKHLITATGQRVTLRCSPRSGDLSVYWYQQSLDQGLQFLIQYYNGEERAKGNILERFSAQQFPDLHSELNLSSLELGDSALYFCASSVELGQGGQYFGPGTRLTVL.

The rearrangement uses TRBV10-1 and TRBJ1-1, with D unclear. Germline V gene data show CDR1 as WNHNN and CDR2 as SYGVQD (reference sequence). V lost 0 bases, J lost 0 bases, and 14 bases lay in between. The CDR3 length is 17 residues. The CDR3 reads CASSESTAQSLNTEAFF. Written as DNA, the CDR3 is TGCGCCAGCAGTGAGTCGACGGCACAGAGTTTGAACACTGAAGCTTTCTTT.

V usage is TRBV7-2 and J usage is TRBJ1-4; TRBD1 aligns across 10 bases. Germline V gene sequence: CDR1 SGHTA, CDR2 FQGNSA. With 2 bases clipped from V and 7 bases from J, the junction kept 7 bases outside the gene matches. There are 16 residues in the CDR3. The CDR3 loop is CASSLNRGQGGEKLFF. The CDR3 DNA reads TGTGCCAGCAGCTTAAATAGAGGACAGGGGGGTGAAAAACTGTTTTTT.

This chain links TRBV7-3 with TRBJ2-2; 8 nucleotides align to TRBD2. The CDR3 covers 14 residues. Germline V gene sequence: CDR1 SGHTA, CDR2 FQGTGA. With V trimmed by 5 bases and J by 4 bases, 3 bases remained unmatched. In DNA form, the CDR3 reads TGTGCCAGCAGCCTAGGGACTAGCACCGGGGAGCTGTTTTTT. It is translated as CASSLGTSTGELFF.

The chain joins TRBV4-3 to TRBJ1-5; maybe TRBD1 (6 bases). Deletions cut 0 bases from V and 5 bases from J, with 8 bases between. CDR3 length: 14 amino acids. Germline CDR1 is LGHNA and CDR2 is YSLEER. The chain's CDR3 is CASSQEAGDQPQHF. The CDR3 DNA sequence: TGCGCCAGCAGCCAAGAGGCAGGGGATCAGCCCCAGCATTTT.

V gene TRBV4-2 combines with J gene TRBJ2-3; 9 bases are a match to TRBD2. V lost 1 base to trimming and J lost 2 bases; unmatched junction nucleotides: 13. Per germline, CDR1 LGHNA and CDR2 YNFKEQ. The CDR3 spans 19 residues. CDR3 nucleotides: TGTGCCAGCAGCCAAGGGTCCCGTTTGTTAGCGGGGGTCACAGATACGCAGTATTTT. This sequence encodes CASSQGSRLLAGVTDTQYF.

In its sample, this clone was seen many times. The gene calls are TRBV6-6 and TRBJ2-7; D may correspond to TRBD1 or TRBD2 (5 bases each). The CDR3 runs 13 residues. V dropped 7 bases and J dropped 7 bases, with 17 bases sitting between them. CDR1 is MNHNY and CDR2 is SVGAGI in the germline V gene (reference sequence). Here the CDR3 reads CASTQDSRGEQYV. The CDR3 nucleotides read TGTGCCAGCACTCAAGACAGTCGAGGGGAGCAGTACGTC.

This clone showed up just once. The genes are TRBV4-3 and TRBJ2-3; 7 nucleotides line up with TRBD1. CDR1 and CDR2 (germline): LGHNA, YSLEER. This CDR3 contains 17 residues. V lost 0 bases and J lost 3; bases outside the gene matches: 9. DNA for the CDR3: TGCGCCAGCAGCCAAGATTCACAGGGGTTTGGTACAGATACGCAGTATTTT. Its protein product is CASSQDSQGFGTDTQYF.

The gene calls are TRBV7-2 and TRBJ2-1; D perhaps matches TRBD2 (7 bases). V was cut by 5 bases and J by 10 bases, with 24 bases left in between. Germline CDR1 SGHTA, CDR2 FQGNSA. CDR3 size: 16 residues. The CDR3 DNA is TGTGCCAGCAGCCCAGAATGGGGCGGGGGCCCCAGAGAGCAGTTCTTC. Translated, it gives CASSPEWGGGPREQFF.

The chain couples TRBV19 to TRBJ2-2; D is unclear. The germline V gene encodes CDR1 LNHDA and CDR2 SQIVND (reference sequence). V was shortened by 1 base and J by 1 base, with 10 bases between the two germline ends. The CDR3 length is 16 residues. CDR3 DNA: TGTGCCAGTAGTATAGGCAGGCCCGTGAACACCGGGGAGCTGTTTTTT. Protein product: CASSIGRPVNTGELFF.

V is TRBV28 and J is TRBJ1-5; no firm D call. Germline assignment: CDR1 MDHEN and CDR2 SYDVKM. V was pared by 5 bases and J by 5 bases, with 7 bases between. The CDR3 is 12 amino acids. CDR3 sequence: CASSGVYQPQHF. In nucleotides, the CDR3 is TGTGCCAGCAGTGGTGTTTATCAGCCCCAGCATTTT.

CDR3 loop: CASSVRRDSGYGYTF. For the CDR3, the DNA is TGTGCCAGCAGTGTTCGCCGGGACAGCGGCTATGGCTACACCTTC. The rearrangement links TRBV6-6 to TRBJ1-2, with 7 bases lining up with TRBD1. In germline, CDR1 is MNHNY, CDR2 SVGAGI (reference sequence). CDR3 size: 15 residues. Trimming removed 5 bases from V and 4 bases from J; junction bases left unmatched: 10.

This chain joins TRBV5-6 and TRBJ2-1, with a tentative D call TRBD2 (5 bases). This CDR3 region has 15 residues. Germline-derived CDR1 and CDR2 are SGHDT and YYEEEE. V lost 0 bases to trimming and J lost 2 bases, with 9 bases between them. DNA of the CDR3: TGTGCCAGCAGCTTGGCGGGAAGACCCTACAATGAGCAGTTCTTC. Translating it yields CASSLAGRPYNEQFF.

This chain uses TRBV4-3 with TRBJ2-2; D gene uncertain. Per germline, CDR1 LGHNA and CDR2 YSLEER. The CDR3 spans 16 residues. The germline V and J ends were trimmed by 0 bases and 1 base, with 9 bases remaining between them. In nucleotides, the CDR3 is TGCGCCAGCAGCCAAGAATGGGCAAAGAACACCGGGGAGCTGTTTTTT. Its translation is CASSQEWAKNTGELFF.

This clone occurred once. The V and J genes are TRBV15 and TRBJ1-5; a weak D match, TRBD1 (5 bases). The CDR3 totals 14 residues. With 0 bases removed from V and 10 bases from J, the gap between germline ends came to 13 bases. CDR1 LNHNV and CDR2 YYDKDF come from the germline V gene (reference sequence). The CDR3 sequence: CATSRDSSGDPQHF. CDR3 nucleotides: TGTGCCACCAGCAGAGATTCATCGGGGGATCCCCAGCATTTT.

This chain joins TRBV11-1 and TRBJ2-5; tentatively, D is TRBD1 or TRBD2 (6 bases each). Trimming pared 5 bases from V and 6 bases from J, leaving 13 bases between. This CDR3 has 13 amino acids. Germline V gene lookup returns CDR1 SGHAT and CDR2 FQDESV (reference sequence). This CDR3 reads CASSLGGIQTQYF. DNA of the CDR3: TGTGCCAGCAGCCTAGGGGGGATCCAGACCCAGTACTTC. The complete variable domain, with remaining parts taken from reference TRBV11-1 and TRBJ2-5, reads EAEVAQSPRYKITEKSQAVAFWCDPISGHATLYWYRQILGQGPELLVQFQDESVVDDSQLPKDRFSAERLKGVDSTLKIQPAELGDSAMYLCASSLGGIQTQYFGPGTRLLVL.

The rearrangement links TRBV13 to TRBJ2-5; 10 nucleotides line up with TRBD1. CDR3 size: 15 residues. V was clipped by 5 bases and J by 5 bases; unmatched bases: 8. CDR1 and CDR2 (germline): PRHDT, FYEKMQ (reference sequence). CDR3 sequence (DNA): TGTGCCAGCAGCGTTGACAGGGGGCGCGACGAGACCCAGTACTTC. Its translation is CASSVDRGRDETQYF.

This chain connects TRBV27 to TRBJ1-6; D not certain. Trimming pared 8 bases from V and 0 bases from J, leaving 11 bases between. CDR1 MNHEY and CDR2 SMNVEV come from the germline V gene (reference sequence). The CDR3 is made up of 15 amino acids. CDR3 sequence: CASQPRSSYNSPLHF. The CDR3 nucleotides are TGTGCCAGCCAACCGAGGAGCTCCTATAATTCACCCCTCCACTTT.